These 32 T cell receptor beta chains share one sample of origin, sequenced in a study of beta chain features in type 1 diabetes. Reverse transcribing all isolated RNA meant expressed TCRB transcripts were sequenced. Clones were read by immunoSEQ multiplex PCR, and TCRdb kept only the in-frame ones, dropping some. The sample holds fewer than 200,000 clones, over 9% seen once. No antigen is known for these receptors. Study findings and constraints: Among patients with Type 1 diabetes, TCRB CDR3s were moderately but significantly shorter in every one of the four CD4+ subsets.

The sequenced sample consisted of central memory CD4+ T cells from blood. These receptor sequences come from a man under 40 with type 1 diabetes.

This clone was observed a handful of times. The gene calls are TRBV9 and TRBJ1-1; TRBD1 aligns across 7 bases. This CDR3 contains 15 residues. The germline V gene encodes CDR1 SGDLS and CDR2 YYNGEE. V lost 3 bases and J lost 10; bases outside the gene matches: 15. CDR3 in DNA: TGTGCCAGCAGCGATAGGCCCCACCAACAGGGGTCAGCTTTCTTT. Translated: CASSDRPHQQGSAFF.

This chain joins TRBV5-6 and TRBJ2-7; 8 positions agree with TRBD1. Unmatched junction bases numbered 4, after V lost 4 bases and J lost 4 bases. Germline V lookup: CDR1 SGHDT, CDR2 YYEEEE. This CDR3 contains 13 residues. The CDR3 region is CASSLQGAYEQYF. Written as DNA, the CDR3 is TGTGCCAGCAGCCTCCAGGGGGCATACGAGCAGTACTTC.

This clone has more than one count but fewer than ten. In the same sample, other DNA sequences code for this CDR3. The V and J genes are TRBV7-3 and TRBJ2-3, with 8 bases that match TRBD2. Per germline, CDR1 SGHTA and CDR2 FQGTGA. The CDR3 sequence is 14 residues long. The V and J ends lost 5 bases and 3 bases, in that order; junction bases with no gene match: 4. The CDR3 DNA reads as TGTGCCAGCAGCCCAGGACTAGCTACAGATACGCAGTATTTT. This encodes CASSPGLATDTQYF. The full variable domain, with the rest looked up from reference TRBV7-3 and TRBJ2-3, is GAGVSQTPSNKVTEKGKYVELRCDPISGHTALYWYRQSLGQGPEFLIYFQGTGAADDSGLPNDRFFAVRPEGSVSTLKIQRTERGDSAVYLCASSPGLATDTQYFGPGTRLTVL.

The V and J genes are TRBV28 and TRBJ1-5; 10 bases map to TRBD1. The trim removed 5 bases at V and 5 bases at J, leaving 9 bases unmatched. This CDR3 is built from 16 residues. Per the germline V gene, CDR1 is MDHEN and CDR2 is SYDVKM. CDR3 DNA sequence: TGTGCCAGCAGTCCCCAACCGGGACAGGGGTATCAGCCCCAGCATTTT. It specifies CASSPQPGQGYQPQHF.

The rearrangement joins TRBV27 to TRBJ2-4, with 9 bases identical to TRBD1. This CDR3 is built from 16 residues. Losses at the gene ends were 0 bases for V and 7 bases for J; bases not matched to a gene: 7. Germline CDR1 reads MNHEY; CDR2 reads SMNVEV (reference sequence). This CDR3 reads CASSLSMGQGRNIQYF. CDR3 nucleotides: TGTGCCAGCAGTTTATCGATGGGACAGGGCAGGAACATTCAGTACTTC.

The rearrangement joins TRBV9 to TRBJ2-3; 11 nucleotides align to TRBD2. Germline V gene sequence: CDR1 SGDLS, CDR2 YYNGEE. V trimming: 3 bases; J trimming: 6 bases; junction bases outside the gene matches: 15. This CDR3 comprises 18 residues. The CDR3 protein is CASSAGLDLAGGGDTQYF. In DNA, the CDR3 is TGTGCCAGCAGCGCAGGTTTGGATCTAGCGGGAGGCGGGGATACGCAGTATTTT.

This chain links TRBV5-4 with TRBJ2-2; 8 positions agree with TRBD2. V lost 4 bases and J lost 0; bases outside the gene matches: 8. CDR1 is SGHNT, CDR2 YYREEE, per germline (reference sequence). CDR3 length: 17 residues. CDR3 sequence (DNA): TGTGCCAGCAGCCCAAAAGCGGGGGCTTCGAACACCGGGGAGCTGTTTTTT. Protein product: CASSPKAGASNTGELFF. Drawing the rest from reference TRBV5-4 and TRBJ2-2, the complete variable domain is ETGVTQSPTHLIKTRGQQVTLRCSSQSGHNTVSWYQQALGQGPQFIFQYYREEENGRGNFPPRFSGLQFPNYSSELNVNALELDDSALYLCASSPKAGASNTGELFFGEGSRLTVL.

A few counts support this clone. The rearrangement uses TRBV9 and TRBJ2-2; a weak D match, TRBD2 (7 bases). Germline CDR1 reads SGDLS; CDR2 reads YYNGEE. Trimming took 4 bases from V and 5 from J, leaving 18 bases between them. There are 16 residues in the CDR3. The CDR3 is CASSPRGGRETGELFF. Written as DNA, the CDR3 is TGTGCCAGCAGCCCCCGTGGGGGGCGGGAGACCGGGGAGCTGTTTTTT.

Only a few counts were recorded for this clone. The chain links TRBV25-1 to TRBJ2-5; D gene ambiguous. V dropped 7 bases and J dropped 4 bases, with 10 bases sitting between them. The CDR3 contains 12 residues. Germline V lookup: CDR1 MGHDK, CDR2 SYGVNS. The DNA of the CDR3 is TGTGCCAGCAACAGTGATGGAGAGACCCAGTACTTC. The encoded protein is CASNSDGETQYF.

In regard to this clone: The same CDR3 is also encoded by other DNA sequences in this sample. The chain is built from TRBV6-6 and TRBJ2-1; D is ambiguous. Trimming left V 5 bases short and J 7 bases short, with 6 bases between. Per germline, CDR1 MNHNY and CDR2 SVGAGI (reference sequence). The CDR3 has 11 residues. For the CDR3, the DNA is TGTGCCAGCAGTCCGAGTAATGAGCAGTTCTTC. Translation: CASSPSNEQFF.

This clone was seen a few times. V is TRBV6-5 and J is TRBJ2-3, with D maybe TRBD1 (7 bases). Deletions cut 8 bases from V and 3 bases from J, with 12 bases between. The CDR3 consists of 13 residues. Per the germline V gene, CDR1 is MNHEY and CDR2 is SVGAGI. CDR3 protein: CASQGGWTDTQYF. Written as DNA, the CDR3 is TGTGCCAGCCAGGGGGGTTGGACAGATACGCAGTATTTT.

This clone was counted only a few times. The rearrangement links TRBV7-2 to TRBJ1-1; weak D call: TRBD1 (6 bases). Germline assignment: CDR1 SGHTA and CDR2 FQGNSA. Trimming removed 1 base at V and 11 bases at J, with 14 bases between. The CDR3 loop spans 13 amino acids. This chain's CDR3 is CASSLGVNRDAFF. In nucleotides, the CDR3 is TGTGCCAGCAGCTTAGGGGTCAACAGGGATGCTTTCTTT.

A few counts support this clone. The chain combines TRBV6-5 with TRBJ2-7, with TRBD1 matching 7 bases. Germline V lookup: CDR1 MNHEY, CDR2 SVGAGI. The V segment lost 6 bases and the J segment 1 base; nucleotides outside the gene matches: 6. This CDR3 comprises 14 residues. CDR3 loop: CASSRDRKSYEQYF. The CDR3 DNA follows: TGTGCCAGCAGCCGGGACAGAAAATCCTACGAGCAGTACTTC.

The sample holds a few counts of this clone. V and J are TRBV19 and TRBJ1-2, with D perhaps TRBD1 (6 bases). This CDR3 has 14 amino acids. Germline V gene data show CDR1 as LNHDA and CDR2 as SQIVND (reference sequence). Trimming removed 5 bases from V and 7 bases from J, with 17 bases in between. The CDR3 nucleotides are TGTGCCAGTAGTCTCCTGGCCAGGGGCTCTGGCTACACCTTC. Translating it yields CASSLLARGSGYTF.

This rearrangement joins TRBV7-8 to TRBJ2-5, with 8 bases aligning to TRBD1. V gave up 5 bases and J gave up 3 bases; unmatched junction bases: 8. The germline V gene encodes CDR1 SGHVS and CDR2 FQNEAQ. CDR3 length equals 15 residues. The CDR3 bases are TGTGCCAGCAGCCGGGACAGGCGGCGGGAAGAGACCCAGTACTTC. It is translated as CASSRDRRREETQYF.

This chain uses TRBV13 with TRBJ1-1; 8 bases match TRBD1. CDR1 is PRHDT, CDR2 FYEKMQ, per germline (reference sequence). V shed 3 bases, J shed 3 bases, and the junction held 9 bases outside the gene matches. This CDR3 has 16 residues. CDR3 DNA sequence: TGTGCCAGCAGCTTTGAGGTGGGGACAGGAGACACTGAAGCTTTCTTT. This gives the protein CASSFEVGTGDTEAFF.

This clone was detected a few times. V usage is TRBV7-8 and J usage is TRBJ1-2; D unclear. This CDR3 spans 14 amino acids. V lost 1 base, J lost 2 bases, and 8 bases lay in between. The germline V gene encodes CDR1 SGHVS and CDR2 FQNEAQ. The DNA of the CDR3 is TGTGCCAGCAGCTTAGGAATCAGGAACTATGGCTACACCTTC. This codes for CASSLGIRNYGYTF. The full variable domain, with the rest looked up from reference TRBV7-8 and TRBJ1-2, is GAGVSQSPRYKVAKRGQDVALRCDPISGHVSLFWYQQALGQGPEFLTYFQNEAQLDKSGLPSDRFFAERPEGSVSTLKIQRTQQEDSAVYLCASSLGIRNYGYTFGSGTRLTVV.

This chain connects TRBV7-9 to TRBJ2-3; no firm D call. V gave up 8 bases and J gave up 3 bases, with 6 bases separating them. Germline V gives CDR1 SEHNR, CDR2 FQNEAQ (reference sequence). The CDR3 spans 11 residues. This chain's CDR3 is CASGRTDTQYF. The CDR3 DNA sequence: TGTGCCAGCGGTCGGACAGATACGCAGTATTTT.

The chain recombines TRBV7-8 with TRBJ2-2; D perhaps matches TRBD1 (6 bases). In germline, CDR1 is SGHVS, CDR2 FQNEAQ. The CDR3 sequence is 15 residues long. V shed 5 bases and J shed 1 base, with 11 bases lying between them. The CDR3 DNA follows: TGTGCCAGCAGCCTTCGACAGGAGAACACCGGGGAGCTGTTTTTT. It encodes CASSLRQENTGELFF.

The V call is TRBV18, the J call TRBJ1-5; possible D gene TRBD1, 5 bases. Germline V gives CDR1 KGHSH, CDR2 LQKENI. The V and J ends lost 6 bases and 4 bases respectively, with 10 bases between them. The CDR3 loop spans 13 amino acids. CDR3 sequence (DNA): TGTGCCAGCTCCCATGACAGAAATCAGCCCCAGCATTTT. Its protein is CASSHDRNQPQHF.

The chain uses TRBV18 and TRBJ2-1, with D possibly being TRBD1 (6 bases). Germline V CDR1 and CDR2: KGHSH, LQKENI. V dropped 4 bases and J dropped 7 bases, with 14 bases sitting between them. There are 14 residues in the CDR3. CDR3 amino acids: CASSLLRTENEQFF. The CDR3 DNA follows: TGTGCCAGCTCACTACTCCGGACAGAGAATGAGCAGTTCTTC. Complete variable domain (other parts from reference TRBV18 and TRBJ2-1): NAGVMQNPRHLVRRRGQEARLRCSPMKGHSHVYWYRQLPEEGLKFMVYLQKENIIDESGMPKERFSAEFPKEGPSILRIQQVVRGDSAAYFCASSLLRTENEQFFGPGTRLTVL.

This clone has more than one count but fewer than ten. The V call is TRBV18, the J call TRBJ2-3; 8 bases are shared with TRBD1. V shed 3 bases and J 1 base; nucleotides not matched to a gene: 3. Germline CDR1 KGHSH, CDR2 LQKENI. This CDR3 is 15 amino acids long. CDR3 amino acids: CASSPGQGGTDTQYF. Here the CDR3 DNA reads TGTGCCAGCTCACCCGGACAGGGCGGCACAGATACGCAGTATTTT. The full variable domain, rest sourced from reference TRBV18 and TRBJ2-3, is NAGVMQNPRHLVRRRGQEARLRCSPMKGHSHVYWYRQLPEEGLKFMVYLQKENIIDESGMPKERFSAEFPKEGPSILRIQQVVRGDSAAYFCASSPGQGGTDTQYFGPGTRLTVL.

This clone came up once. The V and J genes are TRBV19 and TRBJ2-3; tentative D call: TRBD2 (5 bases). CDR3 length: 13 residues. Germline V gene lookup returns CDR1 LNHDA and CDR2 SQIVND (reference sequence). Trimming removed 7 bases from V and 0 bases from J, with 8 bases in between. This chain's CDR3 is CASIEGSTDTQYF. CDR3 DNA sequence: TGTGCCAGTATCGAGGGCAGCACAGATACGCAGTATTTT.

V and J are TRBV28 and TRBJ1-5; D uncertain. This CDR3 has 13 amino acids. V lost 11 bases and J 3 bases, leaving 14 bases between the germline ends. Germline assignment: CDR1 MDHEN and CDR2 SYDVKM. The chain's CDR3 is CASTPGVNQPQHF. The CDR3 nucleotides are TGTGCCTCGACGCCCGGGGTCAATCAGCCCCAGCATTTT.

This clone came up a few times. This rearrangement joins TRBV18 to TRBJ1-1; 7 bases map to TRBD1. V lost 3 bases, J lost 1 base, and 5 bases stayed unmatched. Germline assignment: CDR1 KGHSH and CDR2 LQKENI. This CDR3 is 15 amino acids long. CDR3 nucleotides: TGTGCCAGCTCACCCACAGGGGACACGAACACTGAAGCTTTCTTT. This codes for CASSPTGDTNTEAFF.

This clone was seen only a few times. A read error may account for a junction end that differs from germline. The rearrangement uses TRBV7-2 and TRBJ2-3; 7 positions match TRBD2. This CDR3 has 15 residues. Germline V gene sequence: CDR1 SGHTA, CDR2 FQGNSA. The CDR3: CATSAGAMSTDTQYF. The CDR3 DNA reads TGTGCCACCAGCGCGGGAGCGATGAGCACAGATACGCAGTATTTT.

This clone showed up just a few times. This chain connects TRBV7-3 to TRBJ2-5; TRBD1 aligns across 11 bases. This CDR3 contains 13 residues. V shed 4 bases, J shed 7 bases, and the junction held 2 bases outside the gene matches. Germline assignment: CDR1 SGHTA and CDR2 FQGTGA. CDR3 in DNA: TGTGCCAGCAGCTCGGGACAGGGGGGGACCCAGTACTTC. Translating gives CASSSGQGGTQYF.

The gene calls are TRBV4-1 and TRBJ2-7, with TRBD1 as a possible D gene (5 bases). The V end was cut by 1 base, the J end by 7 bases, with 17 bases between. The CDR3 runs to 15 residues. Germline CDR1 is MGHRA and CDR2 is YSYEKL. CDR3 coding DNA: TGCGCCAGCAGCCAAGCTGTAGGGGTGACCTGGGAGCAGTACTTC. As protein: CASSQAVGVTWEQYF.

This clone was picked up a small number of times. The genes are TRBV29-1 and TRBJ1-5, with D maybe TRBD1 (6 bases). Trimming shortened V by 6 bases and J by 8 bases, and 17 bases separated the two germline ends. The CDR3 is 13 residues long. Germline V gene lookup returns CDR1 SQVTM and CDR2 ANQGSEA. Here the CDR3 reads CSVSTGMFEPQHF. CDR3 coding DNA: TGCAGCGTCTCAACAGGGATGTTTGAGCCCCAGCATTTT.

A few counts support this clone. CDR3 sequence (DNA): TGTGCCAGCAGCTTAAGGACGGGAGGAAGGACAGATACGCAGTATTTT. Its translation: CASSLRTGGRTDTQYF. The genes are TRBV7-2 and TRBJ2-3, with 7 bases identical to TRBD2. The V segment lost 2 bases and the J segment 3 bases; nucleotides outside the gene matches: 8. There are 16 residues in the CDR3. In germline, CDR1 is SGHTA, CDR2 FQGNSA.

This clone came up a few times. The rearrangement uses TRBV7-2 and TRBJ2-2, with D possibly matching TRBD2 (6 bases). The germline V gene has CDR1 SGHTA and CDR2 FQGNSA. The CDR3 totals 14 residues. The V gene lost 1 base and the J gene lost 6 bases, with 9 bases spanning the gap. The chain's CDR3 is CASSLVGGAGELFF. The CDR3 bases are TGTGCCAGCAGCTTAGTGGGGGGAGCCGGGGAGCTGTTTTTT.

The CDR3 loop is CATSSQEPRSYEQYF. The CDR3 coding sequence is TGTGCCACCAGCTCCCAGGAACCCCGCTCCTACGAGCAGTACTTC. This chain links TRBV15 with TRBJ2-7, with D unresolved. CDR3 length: 15 amino acids. CDR1 is LNHNV, CDR2 YYDKDF, per germline (reference sequence). V was shortened by 5 bases and J by 0 bases, with 14 bases between the two germline ends.